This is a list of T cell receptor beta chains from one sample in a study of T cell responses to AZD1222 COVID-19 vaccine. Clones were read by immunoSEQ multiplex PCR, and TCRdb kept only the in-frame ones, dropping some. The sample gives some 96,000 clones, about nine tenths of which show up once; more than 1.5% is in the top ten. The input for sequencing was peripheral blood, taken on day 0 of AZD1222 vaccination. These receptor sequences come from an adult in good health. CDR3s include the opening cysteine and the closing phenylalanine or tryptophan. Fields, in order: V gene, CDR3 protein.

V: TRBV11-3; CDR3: CASSSGRDYTEAFF
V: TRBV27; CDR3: CASSPRLAARQETQYF
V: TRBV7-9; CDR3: CASSLSGVNEKLFF
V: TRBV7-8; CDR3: CASSLAQGLNQPQHF
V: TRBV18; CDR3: CASSLGRAGELFF
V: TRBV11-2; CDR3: CASSLDLANTGELFF
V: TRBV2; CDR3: CASRRTGTGYTF
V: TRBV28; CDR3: CASSTRLASRGTDTQYF
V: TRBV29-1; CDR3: CSGAWPGLAGVELSQETQYF
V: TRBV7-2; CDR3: CASSLVAGGGDTQYF
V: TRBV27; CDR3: CASSPVHAGEQFF
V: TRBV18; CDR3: CASSPPSWNEQFF
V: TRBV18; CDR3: CASSPRGLRMNTEAFF
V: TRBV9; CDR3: CASSVTGTSGPYEQYF
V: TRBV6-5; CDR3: CASPLRGLADTQYF
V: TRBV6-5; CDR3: CASRRTGGNQPQHF
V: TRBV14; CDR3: CASSPFRSYNEQFF
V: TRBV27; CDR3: CASSLALRNQPQHF
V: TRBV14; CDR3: CASSQDLRLGAYNSPLHF
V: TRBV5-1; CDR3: CASSQQGGKGGETQYF
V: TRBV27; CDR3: CASSLSPSGGSYNSPLHF
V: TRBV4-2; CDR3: CASSRTGSNQETQYF
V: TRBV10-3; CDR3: CAISRQPGVNTEAFF
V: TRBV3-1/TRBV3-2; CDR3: CASSFVGGMDTEAFF
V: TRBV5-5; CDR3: CASSFGEINQPQHF
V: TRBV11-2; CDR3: CASSPRTYEGLFF
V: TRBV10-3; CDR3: CAISESAGANEKLFF
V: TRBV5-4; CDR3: CASSSDGTRGTEAFF